One sample yielded the 8 T cell receptor beta chains listed below, sequenced in a study of identical twins. MiXCR was run by TCRdb on the 5' RACE reads, yielding one entry per CDR3 protein. Counted here are more than 600,000 distinct CDR3 sequences, 18% occurring once; the ten biggest clones make up less than 15%. The sample was also reused in another study, on T cells expressing NK-cell markers.

The sequenced material came from PBMCs. All receptors come from a woman between 18 and 29 years old in good health.

This clonotype was detected a few times. The J gene is TRBJ2-7, the V gene TRBV6-1, with D perhaps matching TRBD2 (6 bases). V dropped 7 bases and J dropped 4 bases, with 17 bases sitting between them. The CDR3 is 14 residues long. Germline values: CDR1 MNHNS, CDR2 SASEGT. The CDR3 region is CASNLGAGGYEQYF. DNA for the CDR3: TGTGCCAGCAATCTAGGAGCGGGCGGGTACGAGCAGTACTTC.

V is TRBV11-3 and J is TRBJ2-7; D remains unclear. Germline values: CDR1 SGHNT, CDR2 YENEEA. V shed 8 bases and J shed 3 bases, with 17 bases lying between them. CDR3 length: 14 amino acids. The CDR3 reads CASGTLGFNYEQYF. The CDR3 bases are TGTGCCAGCGGTACGTTAGGTTTTAACTACGAGCAGTACTTC.

In this sample, this clonotype turned up a few times. The chain joins TRBV5-1 to TRBJ2-3; D perhaps matches TRBD1 (5 bases). From germline, CDR1 is SGHRS and CDR2 YFSETQ. V shed 6 bases and J shed 0 bases, with 11 bases lying between them. The CDR3 spans 14 residues. As DNA, the CDR3 is TGCGCCAGCAATCAGGGCTTTAGCACAGATACGCAGTATTTT. This gives the protein CASNQGFSTDTQYF. The full variable domain, in which reference TRBV5-1 and TRBJ2-3 provide the parts outside the CDR3, is KAGVTQTPRYLIKTRGQQVTLSCSPISGHRSVSWYQQTPGQGLQFLFEYFSETQRNKGNFPGRFSGRQFSNSRSEMNVSTLELGDSALYLCASNQGFSTDTQYFGPGTRLTVL.

In its sample, this clonotype was seen a few times. V and J are TRBV2 and TRBJ1-2; TRBD1 agrees at 10 bases. V dropped 8 bases and J dropped 2; count of bases not matched to a gene: 2. This CDR3 is 13 amino acids long. Per germline, CDR1 SNHLY and CDR2 FYNNEI. This CDR3 is CASAGQGNYGYTF. The CDR3 DNA is TGTGCCAGCGCGGGACAGGGGAACTATGGCTACACCTTC.

This clonotype has a handful of counts. The chain couples TRBV20-1 to TRBJ2-1, with 9 bases fitting TRBD2. Germline V lookup: CDR1 DFQATT, CDR2 SNEGSKA (reference sequence). The CDR3 totals 17 residues. Trimming at V came to 5 bases and at J to 2 bases, leaving 13 bases not matched to a gene. CDR3 in amino acids: CSAPRAGGPGPYNEQFF. CDR3 DNA: TGCAGTGCTCCCAGGGCGGGAGGGCCAGGGCCCTACAATGAGCAGTTCTTC.

The chain uses TRBV20-1 and TRBJ2-2; D gene ambiguous. This CDR3 has 9 amino acids. Looked up from germline, CDR1 is DFQATT and CDR2 is SNEGSKA (reference sequence). V lost 2 bases and J lost 14, with 6 bases in between. The CDR3 spells CSARPLLFF. CDR3 nucleotide sequence: TGCAGTGCTAGACCTCTCCTGTTTTTT.

The J gene is TRBJ2-1, the V gene TRBV5-1, with TRBD2 matching over 11 bases. The CDR3 is 17 amino acids. Germline V gives CDR1 SGHRS, CDR2 YFSETQ. Losses at the gene ends were 4 bases for V and 0 bases for J; bases not matched to a gene: 6. This CDR3 reads CASSLGTSGHSYNEQFF. DNA for the CDR3: TGCGCCAGCAGCCTCGGGACTAGCGGTCACTCCTACAATGAGCAGTTCTTC.

This rearrangement joins TRBV9 to TRBJ2-6; no definite D call. The CDR3 runs to 17 residues. Deletions cut 7 bases from V and 1 base from J, with 18 bases between. CDR1 and CDR2 (germline): SGDLS, YYNGEE. The CDR3 DNA reads TGTGCCAGCGGCTCGGGCAGGAGTTGGTCTGGGGCCAACGTCCTGACTTTC. Amino acid sequence: CASGSGRSWSGANVLTF. The full variable domain, with the rest looked up from reference TRBV9 and TRBJ2-6, is DSGVTQTPKHLITATGQRVTLRCSPRSGDLSVYWYQQSLDQGLQFLIQYYNGEERAKGNILERFSAQQFPDLHSELNLSSLELGDSALYFCASGSGRSWSGANVLTFGAGSRLTVL.